This T cell receptor (beta chain) was sequenced for a study of cytotoxic CD8 clonotypes in ibrutinib-treated CLL. This clone was detected a few times. Assay used: immunoSEQ multiplex PCR; TCRdb lists only in-frame clones, some missing. The table has under 75,000 clones, 71% seen once. The CDR3 extends over 16 amino acids. V was pared by 1 base and J by 8 bases, with 20 bases between. Germline V gene lookup returns CDR1 MNHEY and CDR2 SVGAGI. Sequencing used PBMCs, obtained after 12 months of ibrutinib treatment. V is TRBV6-5 and J is TRBJ1-2; D ambiguous. The source is a human donor with chronic lymphocytic leukemia. CDR3 in amino acids: CASSYYPADPRGGYTF. CDR3 sequence (DNA): TGTGCCAGCAGTTACTACCCGGCTGACCCTAGAGGAGGCTACACCTTC.